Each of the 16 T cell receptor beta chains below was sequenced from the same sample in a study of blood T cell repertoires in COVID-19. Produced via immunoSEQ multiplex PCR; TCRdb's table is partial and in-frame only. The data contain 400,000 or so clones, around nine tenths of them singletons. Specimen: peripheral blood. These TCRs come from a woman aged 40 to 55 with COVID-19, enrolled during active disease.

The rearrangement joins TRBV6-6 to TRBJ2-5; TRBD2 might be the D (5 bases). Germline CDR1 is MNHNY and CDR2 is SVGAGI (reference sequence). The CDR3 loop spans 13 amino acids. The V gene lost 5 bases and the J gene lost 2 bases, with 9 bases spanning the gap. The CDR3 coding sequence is TGTGCCAGCAGTCCGAGGGAGCAAGAGACCCAGTACTTC. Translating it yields CASSPREQETQYF.

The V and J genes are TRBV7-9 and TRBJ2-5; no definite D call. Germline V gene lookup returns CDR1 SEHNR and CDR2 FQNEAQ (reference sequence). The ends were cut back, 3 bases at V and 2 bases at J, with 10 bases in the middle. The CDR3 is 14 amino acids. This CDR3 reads CASSFIQIQETQYF. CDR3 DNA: TGTGCCAGCAGCTTTATCCAGATACAAGAGACCCAGTACTTC. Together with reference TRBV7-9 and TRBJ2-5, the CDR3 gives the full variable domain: DTGVSQNPRHKITKRGQNVTFRCDPISEHNRLYWYRQTLGQGPEFLTYFQNEAQLEKSRLLSDRFSAERPKGSFSTLEIQRTEQGDSAMYLCASSFIQIQETQYFGPGTRLLVL.

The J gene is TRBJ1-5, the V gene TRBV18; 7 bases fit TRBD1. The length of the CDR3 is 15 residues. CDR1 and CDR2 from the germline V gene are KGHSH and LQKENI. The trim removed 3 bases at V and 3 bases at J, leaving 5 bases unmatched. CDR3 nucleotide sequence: TGTGCCAGCTCACCTGACAGGGTCCCCAATCAGCCCCAGCATTTT. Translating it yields CASSPDRVPNQPQHF.

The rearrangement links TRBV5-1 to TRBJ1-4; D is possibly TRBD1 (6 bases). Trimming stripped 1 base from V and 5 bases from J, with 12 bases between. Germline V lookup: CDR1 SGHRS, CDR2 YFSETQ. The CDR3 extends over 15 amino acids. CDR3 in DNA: TGCGCCAGCAGCTTGAGGGGGACGTTAAATGAAAAACTGTTTTTT. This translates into CASSLRGTLNEKLFF. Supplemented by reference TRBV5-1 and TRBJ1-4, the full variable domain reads KAGVTQTPRYLIKTRGQQVTLSCSPISGHRSVSWYQQTPGQGLQFLFEYFSETQRNKGNFPGRFSGRQFSNSRSEMNVSTLELGDSALYLCASSLRGTLNEKLFFGSGTQLSVL.

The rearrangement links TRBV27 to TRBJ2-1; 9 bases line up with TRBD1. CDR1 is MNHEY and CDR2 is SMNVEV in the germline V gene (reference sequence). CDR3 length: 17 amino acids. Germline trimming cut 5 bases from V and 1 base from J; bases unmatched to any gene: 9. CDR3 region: CASSPRRTGVSYNEQFF. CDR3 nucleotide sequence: TGTGCCAGCAGTCCTAGGAGGACAGGGGTTTCCTACAATGAGCAGTTCTTC.

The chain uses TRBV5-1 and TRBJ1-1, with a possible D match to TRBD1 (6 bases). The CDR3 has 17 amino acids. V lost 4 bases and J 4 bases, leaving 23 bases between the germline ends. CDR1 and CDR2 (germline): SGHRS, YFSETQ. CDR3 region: CASSIPPGARGSTEAFF. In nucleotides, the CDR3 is TGCGCCAGCAGCATACCCCCGGGGGCGCGGGGGAGCACTGAAGCTTTCTTT.

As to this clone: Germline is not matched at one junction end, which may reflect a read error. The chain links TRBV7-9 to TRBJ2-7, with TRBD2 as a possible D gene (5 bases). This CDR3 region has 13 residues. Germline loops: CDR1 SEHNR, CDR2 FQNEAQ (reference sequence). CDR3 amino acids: CASSLISSSRDDF. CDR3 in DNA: TGTGCCAGCAGCTTAATTAGTTCTAGCAGAGACGACTTC.

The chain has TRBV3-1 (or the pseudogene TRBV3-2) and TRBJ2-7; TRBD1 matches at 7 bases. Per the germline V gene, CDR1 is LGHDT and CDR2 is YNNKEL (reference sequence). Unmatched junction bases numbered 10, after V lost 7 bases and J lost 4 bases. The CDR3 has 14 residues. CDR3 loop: CASKQRQGAYEQYF. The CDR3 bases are TGTGCCAGCAAACAGCGACAGGGAGCGTACGAGCAGTACTTC.

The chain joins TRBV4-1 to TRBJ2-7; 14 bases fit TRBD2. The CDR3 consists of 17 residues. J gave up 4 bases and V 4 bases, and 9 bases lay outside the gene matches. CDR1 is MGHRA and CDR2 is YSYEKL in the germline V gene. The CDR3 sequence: CASSRGLAGVSRYEQYF. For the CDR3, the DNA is TGCGCCAGCAGCCGGGGACTAGCGGGAGTTTCCCGTTACGAGCAGTACTTC.

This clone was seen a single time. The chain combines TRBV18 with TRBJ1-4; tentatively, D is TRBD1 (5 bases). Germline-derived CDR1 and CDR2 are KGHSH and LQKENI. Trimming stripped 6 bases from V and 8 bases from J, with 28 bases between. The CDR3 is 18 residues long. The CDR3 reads CASSPNPVGHRAGEKLFF. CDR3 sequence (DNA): TGTGCCAGCTCCCCAAACCCGGTGGGGCATAGGGCCGGGGAAAAACTGTTTTTT.

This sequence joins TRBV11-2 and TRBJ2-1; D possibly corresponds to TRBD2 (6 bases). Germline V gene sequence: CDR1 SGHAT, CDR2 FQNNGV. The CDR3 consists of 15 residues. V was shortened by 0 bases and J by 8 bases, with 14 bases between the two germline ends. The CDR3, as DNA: TGTGCCAGCAGCTTAGATTTTTTACTAGCCCATGAGCAGTTCTTC. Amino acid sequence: CASSLDFLLAHEQFF.

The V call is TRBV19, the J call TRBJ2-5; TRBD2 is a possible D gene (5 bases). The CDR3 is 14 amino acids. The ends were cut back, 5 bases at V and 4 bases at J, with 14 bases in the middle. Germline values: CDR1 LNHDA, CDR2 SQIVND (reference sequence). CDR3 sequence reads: CASSPSLRGETQYF. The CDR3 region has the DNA TGTGCCAGTAGTCCCAGCCTCCGGGGAGAGACCCAGTACTTC.

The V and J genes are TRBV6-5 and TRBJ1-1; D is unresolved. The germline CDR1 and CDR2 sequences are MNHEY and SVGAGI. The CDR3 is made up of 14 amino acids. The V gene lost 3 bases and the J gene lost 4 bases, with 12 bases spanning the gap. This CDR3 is CASSYGSGITEAFF. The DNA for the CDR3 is TGTGCCAGCAGTTATGGTTCGGGGATCACTGAAGCTTTCTTT.

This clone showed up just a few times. The CDR3 protein is CSVAPGTGTEQYF. The CDR3 DNA reads TGCAGCGTTGCCCCTGGGACAGGGACCGAGCAGTACTTC. The chain combines TRBV29-1 with TRBJ2-7, with 9 bases matching TRBD1. J was trimmed by 6 bases and V by 4 bases; bases with no gene match: 7. Germline CDR1 is SQVTM and CDR2 is ANQGSEA. CDR3 length: 13 residues.

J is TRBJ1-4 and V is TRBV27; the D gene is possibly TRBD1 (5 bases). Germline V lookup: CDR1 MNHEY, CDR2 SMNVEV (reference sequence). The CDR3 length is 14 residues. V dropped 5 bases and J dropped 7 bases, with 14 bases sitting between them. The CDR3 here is CASSQTPGREKLFF. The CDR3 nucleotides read TGTGCCAGCAGTCAAACCCCAGGGCGTGAAAAACTGTTTTTT.

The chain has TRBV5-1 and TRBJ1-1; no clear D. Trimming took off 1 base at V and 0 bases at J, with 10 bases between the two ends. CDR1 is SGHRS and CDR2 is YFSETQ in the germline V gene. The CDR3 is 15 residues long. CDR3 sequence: CASSLMGGVNTEAFF. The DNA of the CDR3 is TGCGCCAGCAGCTTGATGGGAGGAGTGAACACTGAAGCTTTCTTT. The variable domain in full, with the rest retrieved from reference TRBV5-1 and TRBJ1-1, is KAGVTQTPRYLIKTRGQQVTLSCSPISGHRSVSWYQQTPGQGLQFLFEYFSETQRNKGNFPGRFSGRQFSNSRSEMNVSTLELGDSALYLCASSLMGGVNTEAFFGQGTRLTVV.